A single sample gave rise to the 26 T cell receptor beta chains below, sequenced in a study of post-analysis software for immune sequencing data. These receptors have no known antigen. Study conclusions and caveats: Relative to controls, patients had 4 or 5 TRBV segments at higher frequency, with TRBV5-6, TRBV5-1 and TRBV20-1 among these.

Prepared TCR beta cDNA libraries contained unique molecular identifiers. From the PCR reads, TCRdb called clonotypes with MiXCR, one entry per CDR3 protein. The sample lists approximately 660,000 distinct CDR3 sequences; around 60% were seen once. Material: blood. These receptors all stem from a girl aged 2 to 10 with multiple sclerosis.

In the case of this clonotype: A junction end diverges from the germline sequence, so it may reflect a read error. The chain recombines TRBV6-5 with TRBJ1-2, with 10 nucleotides matching TRBD1. This CDR3 has 14 amino acids. Germline-derived CDR1 and CDR2 are MNHEY and SVGAGI. CDR3 coding DNA: TGCGCCAGCAGACGGACAGGGGGTAACTATGGCTACACCTTC. Its protein is CASRRTGGNYGYTF.

CDR3 DNA sequence: TGCAGTGCTAGAGTGACAGGGTATGGCTACACCTTC. It codes for CSARVTGYGYTF. The chain couples TRBV20-1 to TRBJ1-2; 7 positions agree with TRBD1. V was clipped by 1 base and J by 5 bases; unmatched bases: 1. There are 12 residues in the CDR3. The V gene's germline CDR1 is DFQATT and CDR2 SNEGSKA (reference sequence).

This clonotype showed up just once. This chain connects TRBV6-5 to TRBJ2-4, with 12 bases matching TRBD2. J was trimmed by 0 bases and V by 0 bases; bases with no gene match: 9. Germline CDR1 reads MNHEY; CDR2 reads SVGAGI. The CDR3 is made up of 20 amino acids. The CDR3 spells CASSYSGLAGDNLAKNIQYF. The DNA of the CDR3 is TGTGCCAGCAGTTACTCGGGACTAGCGGGCGACAACCTAGCCAAAAACATTCAGTACTTC.

The chain uses TRBV29-1 and TRBJ2-7, with 9 bases identical to TRBD1. The length of the CDR3 is 16 residues. Germline CDR1 is SQVTM and CDR2 is ANQGSEA. With V trimmed by 2 bases and J by 3 bases, 11 bases remained unmatched. CDR3 in amino acids: CSVESDSTGGDYEQYF. The CDR3 nucleotides are TGCAGCGTTGAAAGTGACTCGACAGGGGGTGACTACGAGCAGTACTTC.

The chain carries TRBV20-1 and TRBJ1-6; 7 positions agree with TRBD1. Germline trimming cut 1 base from V and 7 bases from J; bases unmatched to any gene: 7. The CDR3 has 15 residues. CDR1 is DFQATT and CDR2 is SNEGSKA in the germline V gene (reference sequence). CDR3 DNA: TGCAGTGCTAGAGGAGGGGACAGCGCAAATTCACCCCTCCACTTT. This codes for CSARGGDSANSPLHF.

V usage is TRBV10-3 and J usage is TRBJ1-1, with D unclear. The V gene's germline CDR1 is ENHRY and CDR2 SYGVKD. The CDR3 spans 14 residues. Trimming removed 3 bases at V and 6 bases at J, with 14 bases between. CDR3 in amino acids: CAISERERGAEAFF. The CDR3 DNA reads as TGTGCCATCAGTGAACGGGAACGAGGAGCTGAAGCTTTCTTT.

The V and J genes are TRBV20-1 and TRBJ2-4; D is undetermined. The end of the DNA aligns better with TRBJ2-7, so the J call may be wrong. Germline CDR1 and CDR2: DFQATT and SNEGSKA (reference sequence). CDR3 length equals 13 residues. CDR3: CSARVVTAYEQYF. DNA of the CDR3: TGCAGTGCTAGAGTGGTCACAGCCTACGAGCAGTACTTC.

This clonotype was counted a few times. V usage is TRBV5-1 and J usage is TRBJ2-7, with TRBD1 identical over 9 bases. CDR3 size: 14 residues. Looked up from germline, CDR1 is SGHRS and CDR2 is YFSETQ. The V segment lost 7 bases and the J segment 5 bases; nucleotides outside the gene matches: 10. CDR3 in amino acids: CASGTGTGSHEQYF. The CDR3 bases are TGCGCCAGCGGGACCGGGACAGGGAGCCACGAGCAGTACTTC.

The DNA of the CDR3 is TGTGCCAGTACACGGGACAGGCCTCCGTTGGCAGATACGCAGTATTTT. Protein: CASTRDRPPLADTQYF. The chain has TRBV6-2 or TRBV6-3 and TRBJ2-3; TRBD1 matches 8 bases. This CDR3 has 16 residues. Germline values: CDR1 MNHEY, CDR2 SVGEGT. Trimming removed 9 bases from V and 4 bases from J; junction bases left unmatched: 15.

This sequence joins TRBV5-1 and TRBJ2-1; 12 bases line up with TRBD2. Looked up from germline, CDR1 is SGHRS and CDR2 is YFSETQ. The CDR3 spans 17 residues. J was trimmed by 8 bases and V by 0 bases; bases with no gene match: 9. The CDR3 DNA reads TGCGCCAGCAGCTTGGAGTCTAGCGGGGGGGCGGGGCATGAGCAGTTCTTC. Translating gives CASSLESSGGAGHEQFF.

The V call is TRBV7-3, the J call TRBJ2-5; possibly TRBD2 for D (6 bases). The V and J ends lost 6 bases and 4 bases respectively, with 18 bases between them. Germline CDR1 reads SGHTA; CDR2 reads FQGTGA. The CDR3 loop spans 15 amino acids. The CDR3 DNA sequence: TGTGCCAGCAGGTCAGGACCCCGGGAGTTAGAGACCCAGTACTTC. Its translation is CASRSGPRELETQYF.

The genes are TRBV16 and TRBJ1-1, with unresolved D. CDR1 and CDR2 (germline): KGHSY, FQNENV. The V end was cut by 3 bases, the J end by 11 bases, with 10 bases between. The CDR3 has 11 amino acids. In nucleotides, the CDR3 is TGTGCCAGCAGCCAGGCTTTGGGGGCTTTCTTT. Residues: CASSQALGAFF. The whole variable domain, remainder taken from reference TRBV16 and TRBJ1-1, is GEEVAQTPKHLVRGEGQKAKLYCAPIKGHSYVFWYQQVLKNEFKFLISFQNENVFDETGMPKERFSAKCLPNSPCSLEIQATKLEDSAVYFCASSQALGAFFGQGTRLTVV.

A word on this clonotype: A read error is possible here, since a much larger clone lies one base away. The chain carries TRBV6-1 and TRBJ2-3; D unclear. The ends were cut back, 8 bases at V and 2 bases at J, with 5 bases in the middle. The CDR3 is 11 residues long. CDR1 MNHNS and CDR2 SASEGT come from the germline V gene. CDR3 loop: CASGLTDTQYF. The CDR3, as DNA: TGTGCCAGCGGCCTCACAGATACGCAGTATTTT.

The CDR3 DNA is TGCAGTGCCAAACTAGCGGGGGTAGTCGAGACCCAGTACTTC. Its protein product is CSAKLAGVVETQYF. V is TRBV20-1 and J is TRBJ2-7; 11 nucleotides agree with TRBD2. The J call may be incorrect, as the DNA end agrees better with TRBJ2-5. The CDR3 loop spans 14 amino acids. Looked up from germline, CDR1 is DFQATT and CDR2 is SNEGSKA (reference sequence).

The chain combines TRBV25-1 with TRBJ2-4; maybe TRBD1 (6 bases). Judging by the DNA end, TRBJ2-7 fits better; the J call may be wrong. The CDR3 has 15 amino acids. Germline V gene lookup returns CDR1 MGHDK and CDR2 SYGVNS. The CDR3 is CASSESPGQSYEQYF. CDR3 DNA sequence: TGTGCCAGCAGTGAATCACCGGGACAATCCTACGAGCAGTACTTC.

This chain uses TRBV6-6 with TRBJ1-4; 8 bases agree with TRBD1. The germline CDR1 and CDR2 sequences are MNHNY and SVGAGI (reference sequence). CDR3 size: 15 residues. The V segment lost 1 base and the J segment 4 bases; nucleotides outside the gene matches: 2. The CDR3 nucleotides read TGTGCCAGCAGTTACTTGGGACAGGTTAATGAAAAACTGTTTTTT. This encodes CASSYLGQVNEKLFF.

The J gene is TRBJ1-2, the V gene TRBV20-1; D gene uncertain. Trimming left V 0 bases short and J 8 bases short, with 13 bases between. CDR1 is DFQATT and CDR2 is SNEGSKA in the germline V gene (reference sequence). CDR3 size: 13 residues. The DNA of the CDR3 is TGCAGTGCTAGAGATCGGGGAGGGAAGGGCTACACCTTC. Translated, it gives CSARDRGGKGYTF.

The chain links TRBV6-1 to TRBJ2-7, with TRBD2 matching over 12 bases. The J call may be wrong; the DNA end is better matched by TRBJ2-5. This CDR3 contains 17 residues. CDR1 is MNHNS, CDR2 SASEGT, per germline. The CDR3 protein is CASRTRTSGTHRETQYF. The CDR3 DNA reads TGTGCCAGCAGGACCCGGACTAGCGGGACCCACCGGGAGACCCAGTACTTC.

This clonotype was counted between two and nine times. The V gene is TRBV6-6, the J gene TRBJ2-1; 10 bases are shared with TRBD1. V lost 4 bases to trimming and J lost 3 bases; unmatched junction nucleotides: 6. CDR3 length equals 16 residues. Germline assignment: CDR1 MNHNY and CDR2 SVGAGI (reference sequence). CDR3 protein: CASSSHGTGDYNEQFF. DNA for the CDR3: TGTGCCAGCAGTTCCCACGGGACAGGGGACTACAATGAGCAGTTCTTC.

V is TRBV24-1 and J is TRBJ2-5; 12 nucleotides agree with TRBD1. Germline V CDR1 and CDR2: KGHDR, SFDVKD. This CDR3 spans 16 amino acids. V shed 4 bases, J shed 5 bases, and the junction held 7 bases outside the gene matches. The CDR3 nucleotides read TGTGCCACCAGTGACGCCGGGACAGGGGGCCGGGAGACCCAGTACTTC. It codes for CATSDAGTGGRETQYF.

The rearrangement joins TRBV20-1 to TRBJ2-1; TRBD1 agrees at 11 bases. V shed 0 bases, J shed 4 bases, and the junction held 2 bases outside the gene matches. Germline assignment: CDR1 DFQATT and CDR2 SNEGSKA (reference sequence). CDR3 length: 15 residues. CDR3 protein: CSARDRDRGYNEQFF. The CDR3 bases are TGCAGTGCTAGAGATAGGGACAGGGGGTACAATGAGCAGTTCTTC.

The chain combines TRBV2 with TRBJ2-4, with D unresolved. The better agreement between TRBJ2-5 and the DNA end casts doubt on the J call. Germline CDR1 reads SNHLY; CDR2 reads FYNNEI. This CDR3 has 15 amino acids. CDR3: CASSAQALSQETQYF. CDR3 coding DNA: TGTGCCAGCAGTGCCCAAGCCCTCAGCCAAGAGACCCAGTACTTC.

This rearrangement joins TRBV29-1 to TRBJ2-3; 8 bases line up with TRBD2. Germline CDR1 is SQVTM and CDR2 is ANQGSEA. The CDR3 length is 16 residues. V lost 4 bases, J lost 6 bases, and 15 bases stayed unmatched. The chain's CDR3 is CSVAGDPGLGGDTQYF. The CDR3 coding sequence is TGCAGCGTTGCAGGGGATCCGGGACTAGGAGGGGATACGCAGTATTTT.

This clonotype has more than one count but fewer than ten. V is TRBV12-3 or TRBV12-4 and J is TRBJ2-5; D remains ambiguous. V dropped 2 bases and J dropped 6 bases, with 7 bases sitting between them. The CDR3 spans 12 residues. The CDR3 protein is CASSLSLKTQYF. Here the CDR3 DNA reads TGTGCCAGCAGTTTATCGCTGAAGACCCAGTACTTC.

The chain carries TRBV20-1 and TRBJ2-3; 9 nucleotides align to TRBD1. J gave up 6 bases and V 4 bases, and 14 bases lay outside the gene matches. The CDR3 is 16 residues long. The germline V gene encodes CDR1 DFQATT and CDR2 SNEGSKA (reference sequence). The CDR3 DNA is TGCAGTGCTACCAACCCCGACAGGGGGGGGATGGATACGCAGTATTTT. This sequence encodes CSATNPDRGGMDTQYF.

This clonotype was detected once. V usage is TRBV7-6 and J usage is TRBJ2-1; TRBD1 is a possible D gene (5 bases). CDR1 SGHVS and CDR2 FNYEAQ come from the germline V gene. Trimming cost V 1 base and J 9 bases, with 10 bases left between them. The CDR3 totals 13 residues. The DNA of the CDR3 is TGTGCCAGCAGCTTAGAGGGGTGGGGTGAGCAGTTCTTC. It specifies CASSLEGWGEQFF.